The rows below give T cell receptor beta chains drawn from one sample of a study of identical twins. MiXCR was run by TCRdb on the 5' RACE reads, yielding one entry per CDR3 protein. The data hold 570,000 or so distinct CDR3 sequences, with roughly 9.5% observed a single time. This same sample was also part of a study on yellow fever vaccine responses in identical twins.

The sample taken for sequencing was PBMCs. These TCRs come from a woman younger than 35 in good health. Each CDR3 is given with its conserved first and last residue. Fields, in order: clone size, D gene, V gene, J gene, CDR3 protein, CDR3 DNA. The D gene is left open where the match is weak. Rows give clone size only sometimes, using once, few, many, or a class for an expanded clone.

.	TRBD1	TRBV20-1	TRBJ2-7	CSLYSSGQGFHEQYF	TGCAGCCTTTACTCCTCGGGACAGGGGTTCCACGAGCAGTACTTC
.	TRBD2	TRBV15	TRBJ2-2	CATSPGTSGGLNTGELFF	TGTGCCACCAGCCCCGGGACTAGCGGGGGCCTCAACACCGGGGAGCTGTTTTTT
many	.	TRBV24-1	TRBJ2-1	CATSDTYNEQFF	TGTGCCACCAGTGATACCTACAATGAGCAGTTCTTC
few	TRBD1	TRBV10-3	TRBJ1-4	CATQGVKGEKLFF	TGTGCCACCCAGGGGGTAAAAGGTGAAAAACTGTTTTTT
.	.	TRBV20-1	TRBJ2-2	CSARGSGTTNTGELFF	TGCAGTGCTAGAGGTTCCGGGACAACGAACACCGGGGAGCTGTTTTTT
many	.	TRBV7-9	TRBJ2-5	CASSKRAVVQAETQYF	TGTGCCAGCAGCAAACGGGCGGTGGTGCAAGCGGAGACCCAGTACTTC
many	.	TRBV28	TRBJ2-3	CASSLSAGRFPASTDTQYF	TGTGCCAGCAGTCTGTCGGCTGGGCGGTTCCCTGCTAGCACAGATACGCAGTATTTT
many	.	TRBV2	TRBJ1-3	CASSAMAEGRQFSGNTIYF	TGTGCCAGCAGTGCGATGGCAGAGGGCCGCCAATTCTCTGGAAACACCATATATTTT
.	TRBD1	TRBV12-3/TRBV12-4	TRBJ1-2	CASSFGQAPTLDGYTF	TGTGCCAGCAGTTTCGGACAGGCGCCCACTCTTGATGGCTACACCTTC
.	.	TRBV20-1	TRBJ2-7	CSARDLYQGRSVHEQYF	TGCAGTGCTAGAGATCTCTATCAGGGGCGCTCGGTCCACGAGCAGTACTTC
.	TRBD1	TRBV12-3/TRBV12-4	TRBJ2-2	CAFSFLTGHSANTGELFF	TGTGCCTTCAGTTTTTTGACAGGGCACTCCGCGAACACCGGGGAGCTGTTTTTT
many	TRBD2	TRBV5-1	TRBJ2-1	CASSHIAGGTEQFF	TGCGCCAGCAGCCACATAGCGGGAGGTACTGAGCAGTTCTTC
many	.	TRBV6-5	TRBJ2-7	CASSYTGFLGEQYF	TGTGCCAGCAGTTACACAGGGTTTTTGGGCGAGCAGTACTTC
.	.	TRBV2	TRBJ1-1	CASSDPPFEAFF	TGTGCCAGCAGTGATCCCCCTTTTGAAGCTTTCTTT
.	.	TRBV6-1	TRBJ2-5	CASSVRFRETQYF	TGTGCCAGCAGTGTAAGGTTCAGGGAGACCCAGTACTTC
many	.	TRBV10-3	TRBJ1-1	CAISEFQGRTEAFF	TGTGCCATCAGTGAGTTCCAGGGGAGGACTGAAGCTTTCTTT
many	TRBD2	TRBV24-1	TRBJ2-1	CATSDGRRRGGFYEQFF	TGTGCCACCAGTGATGGCCGGCGGCGGGGGGGCTTCTATGAGCAGTTCTTC
.	.	TRBV19	TRBJ1-1	CASTRSTEAFF	TGTGCCAGTACCCGGAGCACTGAAGCTTTCTTT
few	TRBD1	TRBV29-1	TRBJ2-5	CSVWTGGETQYF	TGCAGCGTATGGACAGGGGGAGAGACCCAGTACTTC
.	.	TRBV30	TRBJ2-5	CAWGAGQSDQETQYF	TGTGCCTGGGGCGCGGGACAGAGCGACCAAGAGACCCAGTACTTC
many	.	TRBV4-3	TRBJ2-1	CASSQDRGPHNEQFF	TGCGCCAGCAGCCAAGATCGGGGACCCCACAATGAGCAGTTCTTC
many	.	TRBV21-1	TRBJ2-5	CASTGMRETQYF	TGTGCCAGCACGGGAATGAGGGAGACCCAGTACTTC
.	.	TRBV5-1	TRBJ2-5	CASSVGPSQETQYF	TGCGCCAGCAGTGTTGGACCGTCACAAGAGACCCAGTACTTC
.	TRBD1	TRBV7-8	TRBJ2-7	CASSPQGQTTYEQYF	TGTGCCAGCAGCCCACAGGGACAGACCACCTACGAGCAGTACTTC
many	.	TRBV20-1	TRBJ2-5	CSADVLGVETQYF	TGCAGTGCGGATGTCTTGGGCGTGGAGACCCAGTACTTC
.	.	TRBV15	TRBJ1-4	CATSRDNRELFF	TGTGCCACCAGCAGAGATAATCGGGAACTGTTTTTT
.	TRBD2	TRBV6-5	TRBJ2-3	CASSYGTSGSNTQYF	TGTGCCAGCAGTTACGGGACTAGCGGGAGTAATACGCAGTATTTT
once	TRBD1	TRBV29-1	TRBJ2-5	CSVHRGSETQYF	TGCAGCGTGCACAGGGGATCAGAGACCCAGTACTTC
few	TRBD1	TRBV6-1	TRBJ2-2	CASGWDRGRLGDTGELFF	TGTGCCAGCGGGTGGGACAGGGGGCGCCTGGGTGACACCGGGGAGCTGTTTTTT
many	.	TRBV7-8	TRBJ2-5	CASSLWGGPQETQYF	TGTGCCAGCAGCTTATGGGGCGGACCTCAAGAGACCCAGTACTTC
many	TRBD2	TRBV25-1	TRBJ2-1	CASSELAGAPQFF	TGTGCCAGCAGTGAATTAGCGGGAGCTCCGCAGTTCTTC
.	TRBD1	TRBV20-1	TRBJ2-5	CSADPGGASQETQYF	TGCAGTGCTGATCCAGGGGGCGCCTCCCAAGAGACCCAGTACTTC
many	.	TRBV5-1	TRBJ2-3	CASSLFLTDTQYF	TGCGCCAGCAGCTTGTTCCTGACAGATACGCAGTATTTT
.	.	TRBV5-1	TRBJ2-3	CASGRSSSTDTQYF	TGCGCCAGCGGACGGAGTTCTAGCACAGATACGCAGTATTTT
.	.	TRBV10-3	TRBJ1-1	CAISEPPKIWGLNTEAFF	TGTGCCATCAGTGAGCCCCCAAAAATTTGGGGATTGAACACTGAAGCTTTCTTT
.	.	TRBV7-9	TRBJ2-3	CASSSLNRGTQYF	TGTGCCAGCAGCTCCCTTAATAGGGGTACGCAGTATTTT
few	.	TRBV10-1	TRBJ2-7	CASSAGTGILSYEQYF	TGCGCCAGCAGTGCGGGAACAGGGATACTGTCCTACGAGCAGTACTTC
.	.	TRBV10-3	TRBJ2-7	CAISDRDAYSYEQYF	TGTGCCATCAGTGACCGGGACGCATACTCCTACGAGCAGTACTTC
many	TRBD2	TRBV7-9	TRBJ2-1	CASSLGLAGVSGDEQFF	TGTGCCAGCAGCCTAGGACTAGCGGGAGTATCGGGGGATGAGCAGTTCTTC
few	.	TRBV12-3/TRBV12-4	TRBJ2-3	CASSSLGSRTITDTQYF	TGTGCCAGCAGTTCTTTAGGTAGTCGGACGATAACAGATACGCAGTATTTT
few	TRBD2	TRBV20-1	TRBJ2-1	CSARALAGDWNEQFF	TGCAGTGCTAGAGCCCTAGCGGGAGACTGGAATGAGCAGTTCTTC
few	.	TRBV7-2	TRBJ2-3	CASSLVLGGTDTQYF	TGTGCCAGCAGCTTGGTACTGGGTGGTACGGATACGCAGTATTTT
.	.	TRBV5-1	TRBJ2-5	CASSLRPGTLQETQYF	TGCGCCAGCAGCTTGCGCCCCGGGACTCTCCAAGAGACCCAGTACTTC
many	.	TRBV7-8	TRBJ1-2	CASSFRDRDYGYTF	TGTGCCAGCAGCTTTAGAGACAGAGACTATGGCTACACCTTC
few	.	TRBV28	TRBJ2-7	CASSLNRASAGGGQYF	TGTGCCAGCAGTTTAAATCGGGCGTCGGCAGGGGGGGGGCAGTACTTC
.	.	TRBV5-6	TRBJ2-5	CASRPRNREGEETQYF	TGTGCCAGCAGGCCCCGGAACAGGGAGGGAGAAGAGACCCAGTACTTC
many	.	TRBV29-1	TRBJ2-5	CSVEDRQETQYF	TGCAGCGTTGAAGATAGACAAGAGACCCAGTACTTC
.	TRBD2	TRBV3-1	TRBJ2-1	CASSQDLVAGSNEQFF	TGTGCCAGCAGCCAAGATTTGGTAGCGGGATCCAATGAGCAGTTCTTC
.	.	TRBV7-2	TRBJ2-3	CASSLIDNTQYF	TGTGCCAGCAGCTTAATTGATAATACGCAGTATTTT
many	.	TRBV7-9	TRBJ2-1	CASSLVAGEQFF	TGTGCCAGCAGCTTAGTCGCGGGTGAGCAGTTCTTC
few	TRBD2	TRBV12-3/TRBV12-4	TRBJ2-2	CASSRREGPGELFF	TGTGCCAGCAGCCGGCGGGAGGGCCCCGGGGAGCTGTTTTTT
many	TRBD2	TRBV20-1	TRBJ2-1	CSADPLAGENNEQFF	TGCAGTGCTGATCCACTAGCGGGGGAAAACAATGAGCAGTTCTTC
few	.	TRBV29-1	TRBJ2-2	CSAVVGGTGELFF	TGCAGCGCTGTTGTTGGGGGAACCGGGGAGCTGTTTTTT
few	.	TRBV7-2	TRBJ1-1	CASSPGSAASGAFF	TGTGCCAGCAGCCCAGGGTCTGCAGCGTCGGGCGCTTTCTTT
few	TRBD2	TRBV5-6	TRBJ2-7	CASKSDLGTSGPYEQYF	TGTGCCAGCAAATCTGACCTCGGGACTAGCGGACCCTACGAGCAGTACTTC